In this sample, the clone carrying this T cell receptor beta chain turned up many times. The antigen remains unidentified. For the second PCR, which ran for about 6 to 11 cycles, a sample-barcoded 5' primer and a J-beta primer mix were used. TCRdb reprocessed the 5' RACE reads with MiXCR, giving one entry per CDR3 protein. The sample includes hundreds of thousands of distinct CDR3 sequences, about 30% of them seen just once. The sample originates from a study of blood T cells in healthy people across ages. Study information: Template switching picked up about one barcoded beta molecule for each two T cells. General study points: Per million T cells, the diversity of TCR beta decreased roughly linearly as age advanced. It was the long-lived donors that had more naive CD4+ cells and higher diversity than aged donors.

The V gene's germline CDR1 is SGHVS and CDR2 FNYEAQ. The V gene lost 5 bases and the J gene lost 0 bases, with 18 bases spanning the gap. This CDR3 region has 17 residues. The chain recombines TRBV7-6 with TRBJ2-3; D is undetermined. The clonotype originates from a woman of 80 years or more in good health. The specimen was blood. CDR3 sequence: CASSPQTPRLSTDTQYF. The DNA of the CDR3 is TGTGCCAGCAGCCCGCAGACCCCGCGCCTTAGCACAGATACGCAGTATTTT. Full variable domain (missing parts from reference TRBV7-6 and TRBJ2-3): GAGVSQSPRYKVTKRGQDVALRCDPISGHVSLYWYRQALGQGPEFLTYFNYEAQQDKSGLPNDRFSAERPEGSISTLTIQRTEQRDSAMYRCASSPQTPRLSTDTQYFGPGTRLTVL.